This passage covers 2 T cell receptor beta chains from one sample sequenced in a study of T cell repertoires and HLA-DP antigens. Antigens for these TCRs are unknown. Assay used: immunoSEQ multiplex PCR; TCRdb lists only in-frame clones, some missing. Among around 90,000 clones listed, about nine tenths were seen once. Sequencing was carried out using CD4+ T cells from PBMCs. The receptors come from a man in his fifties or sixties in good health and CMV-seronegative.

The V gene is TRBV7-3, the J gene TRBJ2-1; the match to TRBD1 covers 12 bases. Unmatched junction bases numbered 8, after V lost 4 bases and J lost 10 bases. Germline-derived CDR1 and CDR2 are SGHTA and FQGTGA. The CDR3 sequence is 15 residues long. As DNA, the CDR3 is TGTGCCAGCAGCTCCTCGGGACAGGGGGCTGCAGAGCAGTTCTTC. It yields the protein CASSSSGQGAAEQFF.

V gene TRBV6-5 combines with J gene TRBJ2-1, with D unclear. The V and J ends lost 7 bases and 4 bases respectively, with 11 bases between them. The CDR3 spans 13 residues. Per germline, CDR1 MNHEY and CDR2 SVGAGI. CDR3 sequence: CASTTGSYNEQFF. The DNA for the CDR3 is TGTGCCAGCACTACCGGATCGTACAATGAGCAGTTCTTC.